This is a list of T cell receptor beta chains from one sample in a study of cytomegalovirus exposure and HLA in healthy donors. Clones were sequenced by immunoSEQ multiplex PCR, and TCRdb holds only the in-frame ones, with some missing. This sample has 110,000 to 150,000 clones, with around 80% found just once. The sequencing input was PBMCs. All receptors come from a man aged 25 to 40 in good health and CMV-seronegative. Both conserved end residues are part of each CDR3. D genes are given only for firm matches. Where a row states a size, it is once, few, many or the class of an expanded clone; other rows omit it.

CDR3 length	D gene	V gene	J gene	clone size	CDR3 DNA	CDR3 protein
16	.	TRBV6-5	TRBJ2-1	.	TGTGCCAGCAGTTACTCTGGGGCGAGCTCCTACAATGAGCAGTTCTTC	CASSYSGASSYNEQFF
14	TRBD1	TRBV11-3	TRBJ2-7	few	TGTGCCAGCAGCTTACAGGGGGCTTCAGGCGAGCAGTACTTC	CASSLQGASGEQYF
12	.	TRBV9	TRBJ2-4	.	TGTGCCAGCAGCGGCCTAGAGGGCATTCAGTACTTC	CASSGLEGIQYF
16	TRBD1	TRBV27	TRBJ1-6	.	TGTGCCAGCAGTTCATACCTGCGGGACAGGGATTCACCCCTCCACTTT	CASSSYLRDRDSPLHF
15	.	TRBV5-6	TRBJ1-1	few	TGTGCCAGCAGCTTGTCTGGGGCAGTGAACACTGAAGCTTTCTTT	CASSLSGAVNTEAFF
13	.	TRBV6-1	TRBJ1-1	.	TGTGCCATCATGACAGGAAGGAACACTGAAGCTTTCTTT	CAIMTGRNTEAFF
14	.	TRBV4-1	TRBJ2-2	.	TGCGCCAGCAGCCAAGAGGTAACAACCGGGGAGCTGTTTTTT	CASSQEVTTGELFF
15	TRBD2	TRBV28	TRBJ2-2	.	TGTGCCAGCAGCACTAGCGGGACGGGGACCGGGGAGCTGTTTTTT	CASSTSGTGTGELFF
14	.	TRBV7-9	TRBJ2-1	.	TGTGCCAGCAGCTATCCCCCAGGCTACAATGAGCAGTTCTTC	CASSYPPGYNEQFF
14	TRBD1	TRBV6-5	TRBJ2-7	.	TGTGCCAGCAGTTACGCACAGGGGGCTGGTGAGCAGTACTTC	CASSYAQGAGEQYF
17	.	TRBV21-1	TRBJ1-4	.	TGTGCCAGCAGCAAAGCGAGGGGGCGCAAAACTAATGAAAAACTGTTTTTT	CASSKARGRKTNEKLFF
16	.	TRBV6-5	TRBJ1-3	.	TGTGCCAGCAGTTACTCACTGGCAGGGGCTGGAAACACCATATATTTT	CASSYSLAGAGNTIYF
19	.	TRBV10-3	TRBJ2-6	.	TGTGCCATCAGCGCTGTCGGGGTAGGGCTCGGTTCTGGGGCCAACGTCCTGACTTTC	CAISAVGVGLGSGANVLTF
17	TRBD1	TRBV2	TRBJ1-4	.	TGTGCCAGCTCCTCCGAGACAGGGGGCCATTATAATGAAAAACTGTTTTTT	CASSSETGGHYNEKLFF
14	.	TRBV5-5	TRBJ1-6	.	TGTGCCAGCAGCCACGGAGGGCTGGGTTCACCCCTCCACTTT	CASSHGGLGSPLHF
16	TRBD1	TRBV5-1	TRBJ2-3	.	TGCGCCAGCAGAGTCCCGAGACAGGGGGCGACAGATACGCAGTATTTT	CASRVPRQGATDTQYF
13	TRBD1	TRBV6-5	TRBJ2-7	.	TGTGCCAGCAGTTACTCTCCAACCGGGACAGAGTACTTC	CASSYSPTGTEYF
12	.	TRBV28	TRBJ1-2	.	TGTGCCAGCAGTTTTCAGGCCGCTGGCTACACCTTC	CASSFQAAGYTF
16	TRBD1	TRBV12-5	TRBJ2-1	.	TGTGCTAGTGGGGGACAGGGGTCCCGCTCCTACAATGAGCAGTTCTTC	CASGGQGSRSYNEQFF
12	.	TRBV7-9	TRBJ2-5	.	TGTGCCAGCAGCTCCCAGGGAGAGACCCAGTACTTC	CASSSQGETQYF
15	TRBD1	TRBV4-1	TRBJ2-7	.	TGCGCCAGCAGCCAAGTAACAGGGGGAAACTACGAGCAGTACTTC	CASSQVTGGNYEQYF
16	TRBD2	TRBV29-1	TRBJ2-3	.	TGCAGCGTTTACCCGGGACTAGGACGCTTCACAGATACGCAGTATTTT	CSVYPGLGRFTDTQYF